This T cell receptor (beta chain) originates from a study of T cells in Graves' hyperthyroidism and ophthalmopathy. As to this clonotype: Its antigen is not known.

The diagnoses drew upon clinical symptoms, serum thyroxine and TRAb, thyroid ultrasound and orbital computed tomography. The PBMCs were taken from 10 ml of fresh peripheral blood. V dropped 5 bases and J dropped 5; count of bases not matched to a gene: 6. The CDR3 covers 14 residues. Amplification yielded TCR beta CDR3 regions, with RNA transcripts as the source. First-round RT-PCR with HTBI primers amplified the TCR CDR3 region. Via MiXCR, TCRdb re-called the multiplex PCR reads, giving one row per CDR3 protein. Among about 520,000 distinct CDR3 sequences listed, around 22% were seen once. Findings and limits, study-wide: The model's output predicted ophthalmopathy at a median of about 6.5 months prior to onset. A 13 V-J signature model discriminated ophthalmopathy versus stable hyperthyroidism.

This sequence originates from a woman aged 25 to 45 with Graves' ophthalmopathy. Sequencing input: blood. This rearrangement joins TRBV12-3 or TRBV12-4 to TRBJ2-5; TRBD1 aligns across 9 bases. The CDR3 nucleotides read TGTGCCAGCAGTAAAGGGACAGGGACGGAGACCCAGTACTTC. Translation: CASSKGTGTETQYF.